This T cell receptor beta chain emerged from a study of shared clonotypes between healthy human individuals. Study background: The cohort comprised a couple of women and a few men. Their ages spanned 18 to 49 years.

Method: immunoSEQ multiplex PCR; TCRdb's copy keeps in-frame clones and lacks some. Of about 2 million clones listed, approximately 94% were seen once; the top ten hold around 1.1%. The naive CD8 fraction comprised CD45RO-negative cells positively selected for CCR7 and excluded terminally differentiated effector memory CD45RA+ cells. V lost 5 bases to trimming and J lost 4 bases, with 14 bases between them. There are 14 residues in the CDR3. The germline V gene encodes CDR1 SGHTA and CDR2 FQGTGA. The TCR sequence derives from a man younger than 35 in good health. The sequencing input was naive CD8+ T cells sorted from blood. This rearrangement joins TRBV7-3 to TRBJ1-1; tentatively, D is TRBD1 (6 bases). The CDR3 is CASSPDLGATEAFF. The DNA for the CDR3 is TGTGCCAGCAGCCCGGACTTGGGGGCCACTGAAGCTTTCTTT.